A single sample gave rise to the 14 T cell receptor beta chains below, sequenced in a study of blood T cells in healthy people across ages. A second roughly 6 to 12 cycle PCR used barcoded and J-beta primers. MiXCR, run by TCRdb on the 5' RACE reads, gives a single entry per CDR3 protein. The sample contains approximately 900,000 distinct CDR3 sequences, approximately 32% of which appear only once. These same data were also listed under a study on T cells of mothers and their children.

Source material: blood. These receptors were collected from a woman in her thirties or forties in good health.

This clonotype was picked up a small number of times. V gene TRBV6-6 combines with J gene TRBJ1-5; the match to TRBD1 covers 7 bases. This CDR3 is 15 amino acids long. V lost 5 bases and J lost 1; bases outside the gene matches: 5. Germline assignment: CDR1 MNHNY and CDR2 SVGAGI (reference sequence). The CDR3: CASSATGRSNQPQHF. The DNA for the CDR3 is TGTGCCAGCAGTGCGACAGGGAGGAGCAATCAGCCCCAGCATTTT.

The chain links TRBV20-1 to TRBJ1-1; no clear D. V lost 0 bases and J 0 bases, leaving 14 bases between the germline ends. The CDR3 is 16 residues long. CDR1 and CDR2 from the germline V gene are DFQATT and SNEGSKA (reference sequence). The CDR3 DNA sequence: TGCAGTGCTAGAGAGGGGAGGGCCCGACTGAACACTGAAGCTTTCTTT. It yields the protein CSAREGRARLNTEAFF.

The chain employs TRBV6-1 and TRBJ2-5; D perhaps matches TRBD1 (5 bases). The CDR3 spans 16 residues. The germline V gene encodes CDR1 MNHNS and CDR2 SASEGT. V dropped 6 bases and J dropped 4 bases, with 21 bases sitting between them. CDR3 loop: CASRRQLAAPSETQYF. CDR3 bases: TGTGCCAGCAGAAGACAGTTGGCTGCCCCATCAGAGACCCAGTACTTC.

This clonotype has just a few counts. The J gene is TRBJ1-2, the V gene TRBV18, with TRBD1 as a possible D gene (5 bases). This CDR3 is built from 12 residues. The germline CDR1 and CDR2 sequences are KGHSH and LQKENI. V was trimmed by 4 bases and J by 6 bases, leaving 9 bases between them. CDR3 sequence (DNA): TGTGCCAGCTCACTAGGGACCGATGGCTACACCTTC. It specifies CASSLGTDGYTF.

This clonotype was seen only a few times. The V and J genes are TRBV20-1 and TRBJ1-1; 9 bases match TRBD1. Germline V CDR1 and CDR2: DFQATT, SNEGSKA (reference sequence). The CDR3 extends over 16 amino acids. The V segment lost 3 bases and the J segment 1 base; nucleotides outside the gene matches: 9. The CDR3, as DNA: TGCAGTGCTAGGAGGACAGGGGTTGGGTGGAACACTGAAGCTTTCTTT. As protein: CSARRTGVGWNTEAFF.

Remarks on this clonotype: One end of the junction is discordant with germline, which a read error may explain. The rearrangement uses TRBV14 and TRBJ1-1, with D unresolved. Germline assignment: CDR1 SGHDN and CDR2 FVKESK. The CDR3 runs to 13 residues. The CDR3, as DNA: TGTGCCAGCAGCCGTGAGGAAAACACTAAAGCTTTCTTT. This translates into CASSREENTKAFF. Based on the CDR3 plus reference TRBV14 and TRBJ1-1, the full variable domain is EAGVTQFPSHSVIEKGQTVTLRCDPISGHDNLYWYRRVMGKEIKFLLHFVKESKQDESGMPNNRFLAERTGGTYSTLKVQPAELEDSGVYFCASSREENTKAFFGQGTRLTVV.

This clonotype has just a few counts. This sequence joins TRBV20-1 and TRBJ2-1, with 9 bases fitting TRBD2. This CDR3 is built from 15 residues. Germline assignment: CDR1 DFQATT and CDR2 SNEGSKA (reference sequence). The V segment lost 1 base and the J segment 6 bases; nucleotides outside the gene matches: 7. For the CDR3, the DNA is TGCAGTGCTAGAGTCCCCGGGACTAGCACCAATGAGCAGTTCTTC. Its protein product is CSARVPGTSTNEQFF.

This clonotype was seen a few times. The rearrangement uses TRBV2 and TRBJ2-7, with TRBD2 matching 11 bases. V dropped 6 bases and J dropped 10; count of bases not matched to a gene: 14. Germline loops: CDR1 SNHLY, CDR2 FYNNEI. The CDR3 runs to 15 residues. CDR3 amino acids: CASRVLAGDPGEQYF. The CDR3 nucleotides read TGTGCCAGCAGGGTACTAGCGGGGGACCCGGGGGAACAGTACTTC.

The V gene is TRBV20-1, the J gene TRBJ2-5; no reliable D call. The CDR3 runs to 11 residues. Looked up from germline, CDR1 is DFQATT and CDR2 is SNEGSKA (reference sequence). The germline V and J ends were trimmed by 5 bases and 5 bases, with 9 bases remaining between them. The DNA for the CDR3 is TGCAGTGCTTCGACTTTGGAGACCCAGTACTTC. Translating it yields CSASTLETQYF.

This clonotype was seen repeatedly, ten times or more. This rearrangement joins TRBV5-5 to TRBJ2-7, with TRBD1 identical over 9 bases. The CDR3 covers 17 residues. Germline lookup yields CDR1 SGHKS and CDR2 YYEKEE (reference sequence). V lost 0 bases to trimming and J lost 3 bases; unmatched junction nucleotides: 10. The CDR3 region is CASSLAISGTGSYEQYF. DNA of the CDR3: TGTGCCAGCAGCTTGGCGATATCCGGGACAGGGAGCTACGAGCAGTACTTC.

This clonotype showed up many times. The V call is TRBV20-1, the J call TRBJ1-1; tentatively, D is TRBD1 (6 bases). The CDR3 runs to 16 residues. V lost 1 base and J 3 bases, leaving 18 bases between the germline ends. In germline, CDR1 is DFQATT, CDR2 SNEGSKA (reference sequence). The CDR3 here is CSARGFFYAGDTEAFF. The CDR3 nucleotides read TGCAGTGCTAGAGGTTTTTTTTATGCAGGGGACACTGAAGCTTTCTTT.

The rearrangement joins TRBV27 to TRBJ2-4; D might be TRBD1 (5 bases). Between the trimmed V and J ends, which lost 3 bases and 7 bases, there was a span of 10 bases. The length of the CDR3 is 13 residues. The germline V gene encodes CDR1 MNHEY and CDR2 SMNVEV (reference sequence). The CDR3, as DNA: TGTGCCAGCAGTTTCGCAGGGCTGAACATTCAGTACTTC. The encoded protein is CASSFAGLNIQYF.

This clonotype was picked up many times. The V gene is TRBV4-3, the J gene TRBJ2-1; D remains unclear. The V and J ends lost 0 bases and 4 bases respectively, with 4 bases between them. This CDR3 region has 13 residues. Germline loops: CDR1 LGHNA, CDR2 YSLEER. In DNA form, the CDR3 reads TGCGCCAGCAGCCAAGAACCGTACAATGAGCAGTTCTTC. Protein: CASSQEPYNEQFF.

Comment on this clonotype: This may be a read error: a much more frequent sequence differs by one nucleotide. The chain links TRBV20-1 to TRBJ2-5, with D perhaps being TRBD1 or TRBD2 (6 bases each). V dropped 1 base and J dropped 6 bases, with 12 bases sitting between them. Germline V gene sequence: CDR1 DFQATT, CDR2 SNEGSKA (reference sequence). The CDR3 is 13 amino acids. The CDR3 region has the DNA TGCAGTGCTAGAGGGGAAGGGGGGAAGACCCAGTACTTC. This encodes CSARGEGGKTQYF.